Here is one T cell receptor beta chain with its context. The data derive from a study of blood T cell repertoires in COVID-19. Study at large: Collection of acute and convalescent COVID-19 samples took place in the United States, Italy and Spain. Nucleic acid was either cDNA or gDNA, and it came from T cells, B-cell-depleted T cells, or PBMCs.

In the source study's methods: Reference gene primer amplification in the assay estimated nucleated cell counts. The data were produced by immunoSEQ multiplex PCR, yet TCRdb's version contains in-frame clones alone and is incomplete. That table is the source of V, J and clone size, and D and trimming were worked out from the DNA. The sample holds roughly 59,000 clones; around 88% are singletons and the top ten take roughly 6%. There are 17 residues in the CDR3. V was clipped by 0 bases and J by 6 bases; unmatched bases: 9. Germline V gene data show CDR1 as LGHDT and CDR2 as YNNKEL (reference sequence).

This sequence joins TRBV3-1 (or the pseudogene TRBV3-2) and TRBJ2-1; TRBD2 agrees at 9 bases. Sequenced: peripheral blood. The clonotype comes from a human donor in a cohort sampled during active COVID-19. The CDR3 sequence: CASSQDSGLAGLNEQFF. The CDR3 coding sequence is TGTGCCAGCAGCCAAGATTCGGGGCTAGCGGGACTCAATGAGCAGTTCTTC.